These 26 T cell receptor beta chains were sequenced from one sample in a study of CD8+ T cells in alopecia areata. Specified treatment: oral pan-JAK inhibitor, 5-10 mg twice daily. Sequencing relied on a cDNA template that was reverse transcribed from extracted RNA. Here immunoSEQ multiplex PCR was the method, and the copy in TCRdb shows in-frame clones only, minus some. In the table there are around 200,000 clones, 64% of which are singletons. This specimen consisted of CD4+ T cells sorted from blood, obtained at week 4, from a patient treated with tofacitinib. These receptors were collected from a human donor with alopecia areata.

For the CDR3, the DNA is TGTGCCTGGAGACTAGCGGGGAGTAGAGGTGAGCAGTTCTTC. This encodes CAWRLAGSRGEQFF. This sequence joins TRBV30 and TRBJ2-1, with 10 nucleotides matching TRBD2. V dropped 3 bases and J dropped 9; count of bases not matched to a gene: 8. Looked up from germline, CDR1 is GTSNPN and CDR2 is SVGIG (reference sequence). This CDR3 contains 14 residues.

This clone was counted a few times. The chain joins TRBV7-9 to TRBJ2-7; TRBD1 might be the D (5 bases). V dropped 2 bases and J dropped 4 bases, with 9 bases sitting between them. The CDR3 is 13 residues long. Germline-derived CDR1 and CDR2 are SEHNR and FQNEAQ (reference sequence). The CDR3 bases are TGTGCCAGCAGCTTACAAGGGGAATACGAGCAGTACTTC. Translating it yields CASSLQGEYEQYF.

There are a few counts of this clone. Germline is not matched at one junction end, which may reflect a read error. The chain has TRBV5-8 and TRBJ2-1, with no clear D. From germline, CDR1 is SGHTS and CDR2 YDEGEE. The CDR3 loop spans 15 amino acids. The CDR3 bases are TGCGCCAGCAGCCAAGGTTTTGACCCGTACAATGAGCAGTTCTTC. This encodes CASSQGFDPYNEQFF.

The gene calls are TRBV2 and TRBJ2-6, with D possibly being TRBD2 (6 bases). The length of the CDR3 is 16 residues. V lost 6 bases, J lost 0 bases, and 12 bases lay in between. Germline CDR1 reads SNHLY; CDR2 reads FYNNEI. CDR3 in DNA: TGTGCCAGCAGGGGGGGTGCTTACTCTGGGGCCAACGTCCTGACTTTC. It is translated as CASRGGAYSGANVLTF.

This chain connects TRBV9 to TRBJ2-1, with D uncertain. Trimming pared 4 bases from V and 4 bases from J, leaving 18 bases between. Germline lookup yields CDR1 SGDLS and CDR2 YYNGEE. The CDR3 is 16 amino acids. CDR3 DNA: TGTGCCAGCAGCTTCACCAGCACATCCCTTTACAATGAGCAGTTCTTC. Residues: CASSFTSTSLYNEQFF.

The chain joins TRBV10-3 to TRBJ1-1; tentative D call: TRBD1 (6 bases). The CDR3 is 14 residues long. Germline V CDR1 and CDR2: ENHRY, SYGVKD. V lost 4 bases and J 0 bases, leaving 9 bases between the germline ends. The CDR3 nucleotides are TGTGCCATCAGTGGGACAGAGATGAACACTGAAGCTTTCTTT. It specifies CAISGTEMNTEAFF.

The rearrangement uses TRBV5-1 and TRBJ2-5, with 8 bases matching TRBD1. This CDR3 comprises 16 residues. Germline-derived CDR1 and CDR2 are SGHRS and YFSETQ. The V segment lost 3 bases and the J segment 5 bases; nucleotides outside the gene matches: 12. The DNA of the CDR3 is TGCGCCAGCAGCTCCAGGACAGGGTCTGGTTTGGAGACCCAGTACTTC. Translated, it gives CASSSRTGSGLETQYF.

The chain employs TRBV2 and TRBJ2-5, with D possibly being TRBD1 or TRBD2 (5 bases each). This CDR3 region has 13 residues. From germline, CDR1 is SNHLY and CDR2 FYNNEI. The V gene lost 3 bases and the J gene lost 5 bases, with 10 bases spanning the gap. The CDR3 DNA sequence: TGTGCCAGCAGTGAGGGACGTTGGGAGACCCAGTACTTC. Translating it yields CASSEGRWETQYF.

The chain carries TRBV29-1 and TRBJ1-4; 10 positions agree with TRBD1. The CDR3 consists of 10 residues. Trimming removed 6 bases from V and 11 bases from J; junction bases left unmatched: 0. CDR1 SQVTM and CDR2 ANQGSEA come from the germline V gene. The CDR3 nucleotides read TGCAGCGTGGGACAGGGGAAACTGTTTTTT. Translating gives CSVGQGKLFF.

J is TRBJ2-1 and V is TRBV7-2; 7 nucleotides align to TRBD1. V lost 3 bases and J lost 5; bases outside the gene matches: 4. The CDR3 spans 14 residues. Per the germline V gene, CDR1 is SGHTA and CDR2 is FQGNSA. CDR3: CASSLTGYDNEQFF. The CDR3 nucleotides are TGTGCCAGCAGCTTGACAGGGTATGACAATGAGCAGTTCTTC.

Many counts were recorded for this clone. This CDR3 is also generated by other DNA sequences in the sample. The V gene is TRBV28, the J gene TRBJ2-3; D uncertain. Germline V gene lookup returns CDR1 MDHEN and CDR2 SYDVKM. The CDR3 loop spans 12 amino acids. Between the trimmed V and J ends, which lost 7 bases and 1 base, there was a span of 6 bases. The CDR3, as DNA: TGTGCCAGCACCCTGGGCACAGATACGCAGTATTTT. Translated: CASTLGTDTQYF.

The chain combines TRBV7-9 with TRBJ2-1; tentative D call: TRBD2 (6 bases). This CDR3 is built from 14 residues. V lost 1 base, J lost 5 bases, and 9 bases lay in between. CDR1 and CDR2 (germline): SEHNR, FQNEAQ (reference sequence). The CDR3 loop reads CASSLGASDNEQFF. In nucleotides, the CDR3 is TGTGCCAGCAGCTTAGGGGCTAGCGACAATGAGCAGTTCTTC.

This sequence joins TRBV6-5 and TRBJ1-5; a weak D match, TRBD1 (6 bases). V lost 5 bases and J lost 5, with 13 bases in between. This CDR3 has 14 amino acids. The V gene's germline CDR1 is MNHEY and CDR2 SVGAGI. The DNA of the CDR3 is TGTGCCAGCAGTACAGGGATGCGAGATCAGCCCCAGCATTTT. It translates to CASSTGMRDQPQHF.

This sequence joins TRBV2 and TRBJ1-2, with D maybe TRBD1 (6 bases). V was clipped by 4 bases and J by 6 bases, with 9 bases between them. The CDR3 sequence is 12 residues long. Germline CDR1 reads SNHLY; CDR2 reads FYNNEI. The CDR3 protein is CASSVRGDGYTF. The CDR3 bases are TGTGCCAGCAGTGTGAGGGGGGATGGCTACACCTTC.

The chain links TRBV7-2 to TRBJ2-1, with TRBD2 matching 12 bases. With 6 bases clipped from V and 4 bases from J, the junction kept 7 bases outside the gene matches. The germline CDR1 and CDR2 sequences are SGHTA and FQGNSA. The CDR3 is made up of 16 amino acids. CDR3 DNA: TGTGCCAGCAGTCGTCTCGGGACTAGCGGGTACAATGAGCAGTTCTTC. It codes for CASSRLGTSGYNEQFF.

The chain has TRBV7-9 and TRBJ1-5; D is ambiguous. The germline gives CDR1 SEHNR, CDR2 FQNEAQ (reference sequence). Trimming took off 4 bases at V and 6 bases at J, with 10 bases between the two ends. The CDR3 is made up of 13 amino acids. The CDR3 here is CASSYSDGQPQHF. DNA for the CDR3: TGTGCCAGCAGCTACTCGGACGGTCAGCCCCAGCATTTT.

The gene calls are TRBV14 and TRBJ1-3; weak D call: TRBD1 (6 bases). The CDR3 totals 14 residues. The germline V gene has CDR1 SGHDN and CDR2 FVKESK. The V end lost 4 bases, the J end lost 4 bases, and 11 bases lay between the germline ends. CDR3 protein: CASSPRTDGNTIYF. The CDR3 region has the DNA TGTGCCAGCAGCCCCCGGACAGACGGAAACACCATATATTTT.

The chain is built from TRBV7-3 and TRBJ1-4; D may be TRBD1 (6 bases). The CDR3 has 15 residues. The V end was cut by 8 bases, the J end by 5 bases, with 18 bases between. CDR1 SGHTA and CDR2 FQGTGA come from the germline V gene. The CDR3, as DNA: TGTGCCAGCTTGCGAGGGACATCGGACAATGAAAAACTGTTTTTT. Translation: CASLRGTSDNEKLFF.

Note on this clone: The same CDR3 also results from other DNA sequences found in this sample. The V call is TRBV30, the J call TRBJ1-2; D not certain. The CDR3 loop spans 12 amino acids. Trimming cost V 0 bases and J 5 bases, with 7 bases left between them. Germline assignment: CDR1 GTSNPN and CDR2 SVGIG (reference sequence). CDR3 loop: CAWSVPGYGYTF. The CDR3 DNA follows: TGTGCCTGGAGTGTACCGGGGTATGGCTACACCTTC.

This chain uses TRBV19 with TRBJ2-5; D is perhaps TRBD2 (5 bases). V was pared by 6 bases and J by 3 bases, with 17 bases between. Germline CDR1 LNHDA, CDR2 SQIVND (reference sequence). The CDR3 is 15 amino acids. The CDR3 DNA reads as TGTGCCAGTAGCGAGGGCGGTGGCCGAAAAGAGACCCAGTACTTC. It is translated as CASSEGGGRKETQYF.

The gene calls are TRBV30 and TRBJ1-2; 9 bases are shared with TRBD1. CDR3 size: 13 residues. After removal of 3 bases from V and 7 bases from J, the junction contained 6 bases not matched to a gene. CDR1 and CDR2 from the germline V gene are GTSNPN and SVGIG (reference sequence). The CDR3 nucleotides read TGTGCCTGGAGACCACAGGGGGCGGGTGGCTACACCTTC. Its protein is CAWRPQGAGGYTF. Together with reference TRBV30 and TRBJ1-2, the CDR3 gives the full variable domain: SQTIHQWPATLVQPVGSPLSLECTVEGTSNPNLYWYRQAAGRGLQLLFYSVGIGQISSEVPQNLSASRPQDRQFILSSKKLLLSDSGFYLCAWRPQGAGGYTFGSGTRLTVV.

V gene TRBV27 combines with J gene TRBJ2-1; 7 positions match TRBD1. V gave up 4 bases and J gave up 2 bases; unmatched junction bases: 5. CDR1 is MNHEY and CDR2 is SMNVEV in the germline V gene (reference sequence). The CDR3 has 15 residues. The CDR3 reads CASSWPGTAYNEQFF. As DNA, the CDR3 is TGTGCCAGCAGTTGGCCCGGGACAGCCTACAATGAGCAGTTCTTC.

The gene calls are TRBV10-3 and TRBJ2-6; D possibly corresponds to TRBD2 (6 bases). The CDR3 is made up of 18 amino acids. Looked up from germline, CDR1 is ENHRY and CDR2 is SYGVKD. Trimming stripped 4 bases from V and 0 bases from J, with 16 bases between. Here the CDR3 reads CAISASGGRSSGANVLTF. The CDR3 bases are TGTGCCATCAGTGCGTCCGGAGGGAGGAGCTCTGGGGCCAACGTCCTGACTTTC.

This clone has only one observation. The chain uses TRBV2 and TRBJ1-2, with TRBD1 matching 8 bases. Germline-derived CDR1 and CDR2 are SNHLY and FYNNEI. The J segment lost 2 bases and the V segment lost 5 bases, leaving 4 bases of the junction unmatched. The CDR3 loop spans 14 amino acids. The CDR3 DNA reads as TGTGCCAGCAGTATCGGACAGGGAAACTATGGCTACACCTTC. Protein product: CASSIGQGNYGYTF.

The chain is built from TRBV29-1 and TRBJ2-1; 8 bases fit TRBD1. This CDR3 spans 17 amino acids. V lost 6 bases and J lost 2; bases outside the gene matches: 15. Germline V gene lookup returns CDR1 SQVTM and CDR2 ANQGSEA. DNA of the CDR3: TGCAGCGTGACAGGGGTACAATCTAAAGAGGCCTACAATGAGCAGTTCTTC. It codes for CSVTGVQSKEAYNEQFF.

This clone has a handful of counts. V is TRBV6-5 and J is TRBJ2-7; D is ambiguous. The germline gives CDR1 MNHEY, CDR2 SVGAGI. Trimming left V 2 bases short and J 1 base short, with 15 bases between. The CDR3 runs 16 residues. The DNA for the CDR3 is TGTGCCAGCAGTTACGGTTCGGCTATACTATCCTACGAGCAGTACTTC. Its translation: CASSYGSAILSYEQYF.